One T cell receptor (beta chain) is described in this entry. This clonotype showed up many times. Its antigen has not been determined. No much larger clonotype is one base removed from it; base qualities were not supplied. Sequencing used an Illumina NovaSeq 6000. Using 5'RACE with constant-segment primers, TCRalpha and TCRbeta cDNA libraries were constructed, with sample barcodes and unique molecular identifiers added in the process. Trizol reagent was used to extract RNA from every sample. Libraries were amplified in two PCR steps, with a second sample barcode and Illumina TruSeq adapters added in the second step. Sequencing of the libraries was done on an Illumina NovaSeq, producing 2 x 150 bp paired-end reads. On the study's bioinformatics: Demultiplexing of reads and collapsing into UMI-guided consensus sequences were performed with migec v1.2.7. Using mixcr v2.1.11, UMI consensuses were aligned to TRA and TRB V and J templates and then assembled into clonotypes. A clonotype was counted as expanded or contracted only when both edgeR and NoisET called the clonotype significant, with the noise models trained on biological replicates. edgeR calls used a false discovery rate-adjusted p below 0.01 and a log2 fold-change threshold of 1. As an exploratory analysis of dynamics, max-normalized trajectories of the 1000 most abundant clonotypes were examined by PCA with hierarchical clustering. Separately sequenced CD4+ and CD8+ repertoires were used to assign the CD4 or CD8 phenotype of responding clones. TCRdb reprocessing: public reads trimmed at Q25 with fastp, clones called with MiXCR, in-frame beta chains kept. Duplicate CDR3 protein sequences are folded into a single record with the most common DNA and genes. The V and J calls come from TCRdb's annotation, not from the publication. The sample table lists around 300,000 distinct CDR3 sequences, around 15% of them with a count of one. 22% of the sample is in the top ten clones.

This sample was included in a study of T-cell memory formation after mild COVID-19 (dated by TCRdb to the early 2020s). Broadly, across the study: TCR sequence clusters from the two donors were found to be largely donor specific. T-cell clones expanding and contracting after mild COVID-19 in two donors were tracked by longitudinal TCRalpha and TCRbeta repertoire sequencing. The cohort was made up of two young adult volunteers, one female and one male, who were previously healthy. What the study reported, not specific to this receptor: Some responding clones were detected in pre-infection memory, which suggested that pre-existing cross-reactive memory T cells had joined the SARS-CoV-2 response. From day 15 to 85, contracting clones showed balanced CD4/CD8 phenotypes, whereas a second wave of clones that expanded from day 15 to 37 leaned towards CD4+. Only two mild cases were covered in the study, and larger cohorts including severe cases with pre-infection samples were considered necessary. SARS-CoV-2 specificity of the second-wave clones peaking on day 37 was not confirmed. Contracting CD4+ clones appeared mostly in the CM and EM memory subsets, whereas CD8+ clones were enriched in EMRA.

Trimming removed 2 bases from V and 4 bases from J, leaving 16 bases between the germline ends. The CDR3 measures 17 amino acids from cysteine to phenylalanine. Only the CDR3 DNA stays, 51 bases, in frame from base 1. Looking up the germline V gene yields CDR1 KGHDR and CDR2 SFDVKD. Ficoll-Paque density gradient centrifugation was the method used to isolate PBMCs. The TCR was taken from a man between 18 and 35 years old who had mild COVID-19 (a few samples of this study predate the infection). The sample titles of this study are shuffled in the database, so cell type and time point are left out; the donor was told from shared clones. The sequenced sample consisted of PBMCs or a T cell subset sorted from them (not recorded which). The chain joins TRBV24-1 to TRBJ2-2, with TRBD1 as a weak D call on 6 bases. The CDR3 region reads CATSDYTQGEGTGELFF. The DNA is TGTGCCACCAGTGATTATACACAGGGCGAAGGCACCGGGGAGCTGTTTTTT.